The 7 T cell receptor beta chains given below trace back to one sample, sequenced in a study of human T cells and chemical hapten exposure. TCRdb reprocessed the RACE reads via MiXCR and lists one record per CDR3 protein. The sample lists 90,000 to 110,000 distinct CDR3 sequences, 9% to 9.5% occurring once. Stated time point: patch test 2, 6 weeks after DPC sensitization. Documented treatment: therapeutic diphenylcyclopropenone sensitization with weekly scalp DPC. This specimen was whole blood, taken in connection with sensitization to the hapten diphenylcyclopropenone (DPC). Receptor source: a woman aged 40 to 50 with alopecia areata. Some clones in this sample may be carry-over from other donors' samples.

The gene calls are TRBV7-2 and TRBJ2-3; 9 bases line up with TRBD2. The V gene end was trimmed by 1 base and the J gene end by 6 bases; junction bases not matched to a gene: 5. CDR3 length equals 15 residues. In germline, CDR1 is SGHTA, CDR2 FQGNSA. CDR3 residues: CASSLVWRGGDTQYF. DNA of the CDR3: TGTGCCAGCAGCTTAGTGTGGCGGGGGGGCGATACGCAGTATTTT.

This clonotype occurred many times. The CDR3 DNA is TGTGCCAGCAGTGTCCTAGCGGGGGGCCTAAATGAGCAGTTCTTC. It encodes CASSVLAGGLNEQFF. The chain joins TRBV12-3 or TRBV12-4 to TRBJ2-1; 11 nucleotides align to TRBD2. This CDR3 contains 15 residues. J was trimmed by 7 bases and V by 5 bases; bases with no gene match: 7.

This clonotype was counted many times. As DNA, the CDR3 is TGTGCCAGCAGCCTACAGGCCCCCGGCTACGAGCAGTACTTC. Translating gives CASSLQAPGYEQYF. The chain combines TRBV7-2 with TRBJ2-7; the D gene is possibly TRBD1 (5 bases). CDR3 size: 14 residues. The V end lost 5 bases, the J end lost 3 bases, and 14 bases lay between the germline ends. Germline loops: CDR1 SGHTA, CDR2 FQGNSA. Combining the CDR3 with reference TRBV7-2 and TRBJ2-7 gives the whole variable domain GAGVSQSPSNKVTEKGKDVELRCDPISGHTALYWYRQSLGQGLEFLIYFQGNSAPDKSGLPSDRFSAERTGGSVSTLTIQRTQQEDSAVYLCASSLQAPGYEQYFGPGTRLTVT.

This clonotype showed up just a few times. The gene calls are TRBV20-1 and TRBJ1-5; TRBD1 aligns across 8 bases. The V gene end was trimmed by 6 bases and the J gene end by 0 bases; junction bases not matched to a gene: 10. CDR1 is DFQATT and CDR2 is SNEGSKA in the germline V gene (reference sequence). The CDR3 sequence is 16 residues long. The CDR3 loop reads CSAVGQGPYSNQPQHF. CDR3 DNA: TGCAGTGCCGTCGGACAGGGTCCTTATAGCAATCAGCCCCAGCATTTT.

This clonotype came up a few times. The rearrangement uses TRBV12-3 or TRBV12-4 and TRBJ2-3, with D possibly being TRBD2 (5 bases). The CDR3 extends over 15 amino acids. Trimming left V 2 bases short and J 4 bases short, with 13 bases between. This chain's CDR3 is CASSLNRGIPDTQYF. The CDR3, as DNA: TGTGCCAGCAGTTTAAACAGAGGGATACCAGATACGCAGTATTTT.

The chain carries TRBV19 and TRBJ2-7; 7 positions match TRBD1. The germline V gene has CDR1 LNHDA and CDR2 SQIVND (reference sequence). V lost 4 bases, J lost 0 bases, and 9 bases stayed unmatched. The CDR3 length is 16 residues. The CDR3 loop is CASSTTSGQSSYEQYF. DNA of the CDR3: TGTGCCAGTAGTACCACATCGGGACAGAGCTCCTACGAGCAGTACTTC.

Only a few counts were recorded for this clonotype. The gene calls are TRBV5-1 and TRBJ2-3; D not resolved. V was pared by 0 bases and J by 1 base, with 6 bases between. The CDR3 consists of 14 residues. Germline values: CDR1 SGHRS, CDR2 YFSETQ. The CDR3 nucleotides read TGCGCCAGCAGCTTGGGCAACCGCACAGATACGCAGTATTTT. Protein product: CASSLGNRTDTQYF.